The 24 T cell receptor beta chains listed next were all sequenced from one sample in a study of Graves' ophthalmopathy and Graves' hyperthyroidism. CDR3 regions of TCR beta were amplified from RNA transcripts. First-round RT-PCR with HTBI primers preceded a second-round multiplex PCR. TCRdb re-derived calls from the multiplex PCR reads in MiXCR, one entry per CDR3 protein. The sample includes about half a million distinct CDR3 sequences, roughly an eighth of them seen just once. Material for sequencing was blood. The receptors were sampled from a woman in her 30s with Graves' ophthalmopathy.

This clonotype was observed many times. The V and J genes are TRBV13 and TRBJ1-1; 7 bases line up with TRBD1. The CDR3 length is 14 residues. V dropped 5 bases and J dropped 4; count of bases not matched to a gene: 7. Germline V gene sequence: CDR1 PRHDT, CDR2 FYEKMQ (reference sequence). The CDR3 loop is CASSLGTDSTEAFF. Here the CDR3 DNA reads TGTGCCAGCAGCCTCGGGACAGATAGCACTGAAGCTTTCTTT.

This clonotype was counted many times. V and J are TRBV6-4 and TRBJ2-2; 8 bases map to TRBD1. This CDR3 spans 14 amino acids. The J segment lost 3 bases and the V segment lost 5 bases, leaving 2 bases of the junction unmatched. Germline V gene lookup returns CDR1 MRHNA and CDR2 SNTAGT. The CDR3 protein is CASSIQGDTGELFF. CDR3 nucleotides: TGTGCCAGCAGTATACAGGGGGACACCGGGGAGCTGTTTTTT.

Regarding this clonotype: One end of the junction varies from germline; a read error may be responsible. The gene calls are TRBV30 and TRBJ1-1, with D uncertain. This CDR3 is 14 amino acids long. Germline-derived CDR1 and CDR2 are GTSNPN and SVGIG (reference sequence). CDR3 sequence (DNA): TGTGCCTGGAGCCCCCCCGGATCGAACACTGAAGCTTCCTTT. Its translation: CAWSPPGSNTEASF. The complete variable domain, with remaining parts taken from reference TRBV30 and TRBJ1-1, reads SQTIHQWPATLVQPVGSPLSLECTVEGTSNPNLYWYRQAAGRGLQLLFYSVGIGQISSEVPQNLSASRPQDRQFILSSKKLLLSDSGFYLCAWSPPGSNTEASFGQGTRLTVV.

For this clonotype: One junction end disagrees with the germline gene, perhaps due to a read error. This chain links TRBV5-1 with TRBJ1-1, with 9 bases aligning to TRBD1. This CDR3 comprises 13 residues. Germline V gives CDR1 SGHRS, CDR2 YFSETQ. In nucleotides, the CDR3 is TGCGCCAGCAGCGGTACAGGGGGCACTGAAGCTCTCTTT. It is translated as CASSGTGGTEALF.

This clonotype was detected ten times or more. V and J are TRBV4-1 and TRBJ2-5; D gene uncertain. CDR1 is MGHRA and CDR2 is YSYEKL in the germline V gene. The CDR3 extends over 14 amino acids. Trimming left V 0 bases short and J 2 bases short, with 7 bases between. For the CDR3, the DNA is TGCGCCAGCAGCCAAGATCTACAGCAAGAGACCCAGTACTTC. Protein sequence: CASSQDLQQETQYF.

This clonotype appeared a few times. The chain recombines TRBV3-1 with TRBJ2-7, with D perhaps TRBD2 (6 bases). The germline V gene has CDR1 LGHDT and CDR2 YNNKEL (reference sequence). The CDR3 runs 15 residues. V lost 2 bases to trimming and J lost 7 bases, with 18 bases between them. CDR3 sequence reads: CASSQTRGLGGEQYF. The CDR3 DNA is TGTGCCAGCAGCCAAACCCGGGGACTCGGAGGGGAGCAGTACTTC.

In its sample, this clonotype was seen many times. The CDR3 bases are TGTGCCAGCACCACTGGACCCGGGTTTGCCGGGGAGCTGTTTTTT. It codes for CASTTGPGFAGELFF. The chain is built from TRBV7-2 and TRBJ2-2; the D is unclear. CDR1 is SGHTA and CDR2 is FQGNSA in the germline V gene. V shed 7 bases and J shed 6 bases, with 18 bases lying between them. CDR3 size: 15 residues.

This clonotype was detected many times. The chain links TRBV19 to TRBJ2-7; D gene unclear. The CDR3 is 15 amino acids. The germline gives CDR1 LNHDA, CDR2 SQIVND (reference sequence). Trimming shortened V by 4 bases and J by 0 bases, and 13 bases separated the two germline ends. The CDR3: CASSTGLRNSYEQYF. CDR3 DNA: TGTGCCAGTAGTACAGGCCTCAGAAACTCCTACGAGCAGTACTTC.

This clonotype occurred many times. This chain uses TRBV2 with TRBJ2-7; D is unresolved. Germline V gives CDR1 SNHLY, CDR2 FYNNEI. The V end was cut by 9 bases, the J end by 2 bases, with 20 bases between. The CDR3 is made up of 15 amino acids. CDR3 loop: CASPRPGQPPYEQYF. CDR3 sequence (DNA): TGTGCCAGTCCCCGCCCGGGCCAACCACCCTACGAGCAGTACTTC.

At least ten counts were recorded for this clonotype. In DNA form, the CDR3 reads TGTGCCAGCAGTCCCCGGGACAGCCTTTACGAGCAGTACTTC. The encoded protein is CASSPRDSLYEQYF. The chain combines TRBV6-1 with TRBJ2-7; 7 positions match TRBD1. The V gene end was trimmed by 5 bases and the J gene end by 4 bases; junction bases not matched to a gene: 8. Germline V gene sequence: CDR1 MNHNS, CDR2 SASEGT. The CDR3 is made up of 14 amino acids.

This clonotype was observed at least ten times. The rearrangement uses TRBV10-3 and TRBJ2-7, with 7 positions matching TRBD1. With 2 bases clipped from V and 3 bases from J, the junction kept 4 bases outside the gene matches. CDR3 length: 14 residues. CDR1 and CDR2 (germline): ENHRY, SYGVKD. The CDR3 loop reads CAISEGDSFYEQYF. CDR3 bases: TGTGCCATCAGTGAGGGGGACAGCTTCTACGAGCAGTACTTC.

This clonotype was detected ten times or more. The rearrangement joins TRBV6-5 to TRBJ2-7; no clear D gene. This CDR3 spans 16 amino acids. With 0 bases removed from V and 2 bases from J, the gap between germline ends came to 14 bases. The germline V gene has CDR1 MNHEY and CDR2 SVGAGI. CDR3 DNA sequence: TGTGCCAGCAGTTACTCGTATAGCCCCGCGGCCTACGAGCAGTACTTC. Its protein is CASSYSYSPAAYEQYF.

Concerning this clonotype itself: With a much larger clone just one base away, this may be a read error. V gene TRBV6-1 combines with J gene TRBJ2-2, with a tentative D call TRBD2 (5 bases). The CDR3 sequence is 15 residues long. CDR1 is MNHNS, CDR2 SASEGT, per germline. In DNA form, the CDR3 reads TGTGCCAGCAGAGACAATGAAATTAGGGCCGGGGAGCTGTGTTTT. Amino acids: CASRDNEIRAGELCF.

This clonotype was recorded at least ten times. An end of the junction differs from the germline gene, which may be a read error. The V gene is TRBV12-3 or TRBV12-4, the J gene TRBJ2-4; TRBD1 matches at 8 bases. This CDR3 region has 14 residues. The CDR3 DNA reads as TGTGCCAGCAGCTTAGGACAGGGTTTGAACATTCAGTACTTC. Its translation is CASSLGQGLNIQYF.

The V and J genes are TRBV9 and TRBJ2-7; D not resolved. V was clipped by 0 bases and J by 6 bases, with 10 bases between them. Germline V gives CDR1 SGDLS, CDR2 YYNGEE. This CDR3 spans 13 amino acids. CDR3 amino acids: CASSVARVTEQYF. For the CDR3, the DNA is TGTGCCAGCAGCGTAGCTCGAGTCACCGAGCAGTACTTC. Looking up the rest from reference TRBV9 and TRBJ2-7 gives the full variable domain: DSGVTQTPKHLITATGQRVTLRCSPRSGDLSVYWYQQSLDQGLQFLIQYYNGEERAKGNILERFSAQQFPDLHSELNLSSLELGDSALYFCASSVARVTEQYFGPGTRLTVT.

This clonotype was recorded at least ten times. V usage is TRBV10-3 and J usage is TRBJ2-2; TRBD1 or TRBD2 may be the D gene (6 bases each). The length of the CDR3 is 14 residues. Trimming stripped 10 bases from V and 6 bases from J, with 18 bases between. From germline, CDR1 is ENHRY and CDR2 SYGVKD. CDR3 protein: CATQGGRGSGELFF. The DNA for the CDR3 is TGTGCCACACAAGGGGGTCGGGGGTCCGGGGAGCTGTTTTTT.

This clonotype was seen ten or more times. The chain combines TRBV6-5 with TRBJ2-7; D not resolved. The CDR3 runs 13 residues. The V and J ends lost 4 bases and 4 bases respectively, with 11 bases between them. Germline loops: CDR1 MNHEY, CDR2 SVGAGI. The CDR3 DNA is TGTGCCAGCAGTTCCCCTGGCATTTACGAGCAGTACTTC. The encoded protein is CASSSPGIYEQYF.

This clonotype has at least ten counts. CDR3 coding DNA: TGTGCCAGCAGTTTAGTCAGATTCTACGAGCAGTACTTC. This encodes CASSLVRFYEQYF. The chain recombines TRBV12-3 or TRBV12-4 with TRBJ2-7; D call uncertain. The V end was cut by 1 base, the J end by 3 bases, with 7 bases between. CDR3 length equals 13 residues.

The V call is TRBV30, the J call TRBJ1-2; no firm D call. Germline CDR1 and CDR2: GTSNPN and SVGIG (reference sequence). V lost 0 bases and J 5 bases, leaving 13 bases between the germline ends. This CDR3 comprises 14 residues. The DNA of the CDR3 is TGTGCCTGGAGTGTCGATTCCCTGCTTTATGGCTACACCTTC. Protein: CAWSVDSLLYGYTF.

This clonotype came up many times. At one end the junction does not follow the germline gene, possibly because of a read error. CDR3 nucleotides: TGTGCCAGCGGATTGACAGGAAAGAACACTGAAGCTTCCTTT. Translation gives CASGLTGKNTEASF. This sequence joins TRBV28 and TRBJ1-1; D is possibly TRBD1 (6 bases). Germline CDR1 reads MDHEN; CDR2 reads SYDVKM. The CDR3 runs 14 residues.

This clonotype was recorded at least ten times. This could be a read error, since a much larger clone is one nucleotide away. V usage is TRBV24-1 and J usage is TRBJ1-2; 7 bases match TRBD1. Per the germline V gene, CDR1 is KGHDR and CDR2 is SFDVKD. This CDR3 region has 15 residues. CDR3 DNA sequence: TGTGCCACCAGTGGCGTACTGGGACAGACCTATGACTACACCTTC. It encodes CATSGVLGQTYDYTF.

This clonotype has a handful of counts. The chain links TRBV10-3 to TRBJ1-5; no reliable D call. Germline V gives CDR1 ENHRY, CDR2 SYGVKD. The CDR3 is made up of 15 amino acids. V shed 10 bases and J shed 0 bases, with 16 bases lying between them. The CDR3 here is CATRLSSDSNQPQHF. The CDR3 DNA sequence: TGTGCCACCCGACTCTCATCGGATAGCAATCAGCCCCAGCATTTT.

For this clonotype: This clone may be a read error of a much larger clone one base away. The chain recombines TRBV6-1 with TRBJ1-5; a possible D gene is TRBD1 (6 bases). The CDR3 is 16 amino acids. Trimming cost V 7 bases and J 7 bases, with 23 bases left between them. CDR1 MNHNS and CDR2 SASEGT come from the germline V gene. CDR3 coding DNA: TGTGCCAGCACCAGAAGGTCGCAGGGGATTGACCAGCCCCAGCATTTT. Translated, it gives CASTRRSQGIDQPQHF.

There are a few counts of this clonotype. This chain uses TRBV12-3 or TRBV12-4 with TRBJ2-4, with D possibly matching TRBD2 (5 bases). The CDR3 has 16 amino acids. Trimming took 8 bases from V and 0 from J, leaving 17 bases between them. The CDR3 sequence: CASGSLGMGAKNIQYF. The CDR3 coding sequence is TGTGCCAGCGGTTCGCTCGGGATGGGAGCCAAAAACATTCAGTACTTC.